This T cell receptor beta chain was sequenced in a study of CD8 T cells in Susac syndrome. In the study overall: Patients with Susac syndrome who were sequenced included roughly 6 with active disease and eight in remission.

In germline, CDR1 is SGHDN, CDR2 FVKESK. J was trimmed by 3 bases and V by 4 bases; bases with no gene match: 6. This CDR3 has 17 residues. Sequencing of TCR beta was performed on blood CD8+ T cells and on blood CD4+ T cells. Purification of the CD8+ and CD4+ T cells relied on negative isolation, and TEMRA cells underwent FACS enrichment. The authors reverse transcribed roughly 0.5 to 1 ug RNA with random hexamers. Via MiXCR, TCRdb re-called the immunoSEQ multiplex PCR reads, giving one row per CDR3 protein. This repertoire shows under 200,000 distinct CDR3 sequences, approximately 94% found once; its top ten account for roughly 0.12%.

The clonotype originates from a human donor with Susac syndrome. Source material: CD4+ T cells from PBMCs. J is TRBJ2-6 and V is TRBV14, with TRBD1 identical over 10 bases. As DNA, the CDR3 is TGTGCCAGCAGCCCGGGACAGGGGAGAGGTGGGGCCAACGTCCTGACTTTC. Translating gives CASSPGQGRGGANVLTF.